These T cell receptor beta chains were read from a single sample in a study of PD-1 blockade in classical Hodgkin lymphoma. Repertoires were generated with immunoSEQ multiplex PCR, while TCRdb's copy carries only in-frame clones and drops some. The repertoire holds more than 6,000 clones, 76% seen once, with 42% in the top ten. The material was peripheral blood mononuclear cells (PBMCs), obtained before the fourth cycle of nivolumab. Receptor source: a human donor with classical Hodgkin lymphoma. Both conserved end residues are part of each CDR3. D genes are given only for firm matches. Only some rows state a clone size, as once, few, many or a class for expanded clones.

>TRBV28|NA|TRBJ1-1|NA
CASRRMNTEAFF
TGTGCCAGCCGCCGGATGAACACTGAAGCTTTCTTT
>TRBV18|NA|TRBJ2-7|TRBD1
CASSPRGTGGDQQYF
TGTGCCAGCTCACCAAGGGGGACAGGGGGTGATCAGCAGTACTTC
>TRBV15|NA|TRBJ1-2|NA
CATSRENGGGGGYTF
TGTGCCACCAGCAGAGAAAACGGGGGGGGCGGTGGCTACACCTTC
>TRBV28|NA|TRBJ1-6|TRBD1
CASSFRGRDNSPLHF
TGTGCCAGCAGTTTCAGGGGGCGCGATAATTCACCCCTCCACTTT
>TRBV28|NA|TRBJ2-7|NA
CASARQGSYSYEQYF
TGTGCCAGCGCTCGGCAGGGGAGTTACTCCTACGAGCAGTACTTC
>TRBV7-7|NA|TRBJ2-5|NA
CASSLESGRTQYF
TGTGCTAGCAGCTTAGAATCGGGGAGGACCCAGTACTTC
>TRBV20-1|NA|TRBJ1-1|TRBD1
CSAWGQIEAFF
TGCAGTGCTTGGGGACAGATTGAAGCTTTCTTT
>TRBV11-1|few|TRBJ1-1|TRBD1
CASSLEGTGFEAFF
TGTGCCAGCAGCTTAGAAGGGACAGGCTTTGAAGCTTTCTTT
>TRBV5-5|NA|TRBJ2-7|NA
CASSPEGQIYEQYF
TGTGCCAGCAGCCCCGAAGGACAGATCTACGAGCAGTACTTC
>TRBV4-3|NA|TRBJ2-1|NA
CASSPRTGLYNEQFF
TGCGCCAGCAGCCCCCGAACGGGATTATACAATGAGCAGTTCTTC
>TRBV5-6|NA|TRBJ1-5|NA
CASSVGWAEPSDQPQHF
TGTGCCAGCAGCGTGGGGTGGGCGGAACCCTCTGATCAGCCCCAGCATTTT
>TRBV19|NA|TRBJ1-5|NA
CASSRTYPGQPQHF
TGTGCCAGTAGTAGGACTTACCCGGGGCAGCCCCAGCATTTT
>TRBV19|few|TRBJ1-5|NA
CASSTYRAWGNQPQHF
TGTGCCAGTAGTACGTACAGGGCTTGGGGCAATCAGCCCCAGCATTTT
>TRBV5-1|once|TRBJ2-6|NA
CASRMWGANVLTF
TGCGCCAGCAGGATGTGGGGGGCCAACGTCCTGACTTTC
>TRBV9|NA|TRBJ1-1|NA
CASSVVPEGTEAFF
TGTGCCAGCAGCGTAGTCCCGGAGGGCACTGAAGCTTTCTTT
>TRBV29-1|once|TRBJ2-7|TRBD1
CSVAGTGVHEQYF
TGCAGCGTTGCCGGGACAGGGGTACACGAGCAGTACTTC
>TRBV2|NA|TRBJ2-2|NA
CASSLGEKGPRGELFF
TGTGCCAGCAGCTTAGGCGAGAAGGGGCCGAGAGGGGAGCTGTTTTTT
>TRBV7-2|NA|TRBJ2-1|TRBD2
CASSYRTSGSHNEQFF
TGTGCCAGCAGCTATAGGACTAGCGGGAGTCACAATGAGCAGTTCTTC
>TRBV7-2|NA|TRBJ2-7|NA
CASSLSPAISYEQYF
TGTGCCAGCAGCTTAAGCCCTGCTATCTCCTACGAGCAGTACTTC
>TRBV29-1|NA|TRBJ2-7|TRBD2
CSVARGGRSGGSRYEQYF
TGCAGCGTGGCCCGGGGAGGCAGGAGCGGCGGGAGCAGGTACGAGCAGTACTTC
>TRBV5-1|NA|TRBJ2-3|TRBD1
CASSLGQGLDTQYF
TGCGCCAGCAGCTTGGGACAGGGGCTAGATACGCAGTATTTT
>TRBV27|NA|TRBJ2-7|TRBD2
CASREHGTSGSYEQYF
TGTGCCAGCAGGGAACACGGGACTAGCGGGAGCTACGAGCAGTACTTC
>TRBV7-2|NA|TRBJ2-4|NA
CASSLEPWANIQYF
TGTGCCAGCAGCCTTGAACCATGGGCGAACATTCAGTACTTC
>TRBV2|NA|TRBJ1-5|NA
CASSEAVNQPQHF
TGTGCCAGCAGTGAGGCAGTCAATCAGCCCCAGCATTTT
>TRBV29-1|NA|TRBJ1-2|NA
CSVVLDNYGYTF
TGCAGCGTTGTCCTGGACAACTATGGCTACACCTTC
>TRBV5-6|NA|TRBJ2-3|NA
CASSLETGATDTQYF
TGTGCCAGCAGCTTGGAAACGGGGGCGACAGATACGCAGTATTTT
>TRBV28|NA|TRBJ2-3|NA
CASSLAADTQYF
TGTGCCAGCAGTTTGGCGGCAGATACGCAGTATTTT
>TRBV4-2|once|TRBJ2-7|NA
CASRGQLSYEQYF
TGTGCCAGCAGAGGACAGCTCTCCTACGAGCAGTACTTC
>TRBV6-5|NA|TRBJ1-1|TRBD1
CASGGTGGITEAFF
TGTGCCAGCGGGGGGACAGGGGGCATTACTGAAGCTTTCTTT
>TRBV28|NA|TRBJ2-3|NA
CASSFLTFSGGTSTDTQYF
TGTGCCAGCAGTTTCCTGACCTTTAGCGGAGGCACTAGCACAGATACGCAGTATTTT
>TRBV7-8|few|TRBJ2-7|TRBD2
CASSFGLAGSYEQYF
TGTGCCAGCAGCTTTGGACTAGCGGGATCGTACGAGCAGTACTTC
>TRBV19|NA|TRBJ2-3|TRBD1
CASSITAGGEDTQYF
TGTGCCAGTAGTATAACGGCAGGGGGAGAAGATACGCAGTATTTT
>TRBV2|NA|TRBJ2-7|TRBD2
CASSRGVAGGYEQYF
TGTGCCAGCAGCCGAGGAGTAGCGGGAGGCTACGAGCAGTACTTC
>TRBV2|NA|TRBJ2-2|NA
CASSGTEAGELFF
TGTGCCAGCAGTGGCACAGAAGCCGGGGAGCTGTTTTTT
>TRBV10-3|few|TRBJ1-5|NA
CASRMYRDSNQPQHF
TGTGCCAGCCGCATGTACAGGGATAGCAATCAGCCCCAGCATTTT
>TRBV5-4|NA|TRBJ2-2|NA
CASSRSDFAGELFF
TGTGCCAGCAGCCGGTCGGACTTTGCCGGGGAGCTGTTTTTT
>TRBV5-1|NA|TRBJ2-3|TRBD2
CASSLPSSGSGTDTQYF
TGCGCCAGCAGCTTGCCTTCTAGCGGGAGCGGGACAGATACGCAGTATTTT
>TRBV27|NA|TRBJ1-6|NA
CASTKEWGGSNSPLHF
TGTGCCAGCACAAAAGAATGGGGCGGCTCTAATTCACCCCTCCACTTT
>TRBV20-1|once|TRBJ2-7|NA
CSARVSGLQYF
TGCAGTGCTAGAGTGTCAGGACTACAGTACTTC
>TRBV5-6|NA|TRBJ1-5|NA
CASSLAGGQPQHF
TGTGCCAGCAGCTTGGCGGGGGGTCAGCCCCAGCATTTT
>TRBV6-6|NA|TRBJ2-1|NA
CASSPRDEQFF
TGTGCCAGCTCCCCCCGGGATGAGCAGTTCTTC
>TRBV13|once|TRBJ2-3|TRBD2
CASSFTSGRTDTQYF
TGTGCCAGCAGCTTTACTAGCGGGAGGACAGATACGCAGTATTTT
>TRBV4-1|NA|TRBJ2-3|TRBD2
CASSRTSGDTDTQYF
TGCGCCAGCAGCCGAACTAGCGGGGATACAGATACGCAGTATTTT
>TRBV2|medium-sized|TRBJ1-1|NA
CASSEPGRPGSTEAFF
TGTGCCAGCAGTGAACCCGGACGGCCCGGGAGCACTGAAGCTTTCTTT
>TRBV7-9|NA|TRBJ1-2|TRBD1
CANSFGQGKGGYTF
TGTGCCAACAGCTTCGGACAGGGGAAGGGTGGCTACACCTTC
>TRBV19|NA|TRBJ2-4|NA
CASSELTLGKNIQYF
TGTGCCAGTAGTGAACTTACCCTAGGCAAAAACATTCAGTACTTC
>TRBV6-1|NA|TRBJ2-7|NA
CASSEAGGTGWDEQYF
TGTGCCAGCAGTGAAGCTGGAGGTACAGGGTGGGACGAGCAGTACTTC
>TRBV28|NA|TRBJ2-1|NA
CASTTGHLYNEQFF
TGTGCCAGCACTACGGGACACCTATACAATGAGCAGTTCTTC
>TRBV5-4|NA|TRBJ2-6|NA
CASSLDLYSGANVLTF
TGTGCCAGCAGCTTGGACCTCTACTCTGGGGCCAACGTCCTGACTTTC
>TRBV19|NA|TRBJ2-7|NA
CASSTGALYEQYF
TGTGCCAGTAGTACGGGAGCCCTCTACGAGCAGTACTTC
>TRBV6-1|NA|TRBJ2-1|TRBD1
CASTVDRGTYNEQFF
TGTGCCAGCACCGTGGACAGGGGGACCTACAATGAGCAGTTCTTC
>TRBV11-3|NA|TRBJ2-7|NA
CASSSRAGDSYEQYF
TGTGCCAGCAGCTCCCGAGCAGGTGATTCCTACGAGCAGTACTTC
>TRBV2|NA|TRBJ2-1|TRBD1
CATGGQGIGNEQFF
TGTGCCACCGGGGGACAGGGGATTGGCAATGAGCAGTTCTTC
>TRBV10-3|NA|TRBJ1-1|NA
CAISEGGPNTEAFF
TGTGCCATCAGTGAGGGGGGGCCGAACACTGAAGCTTTCTTT